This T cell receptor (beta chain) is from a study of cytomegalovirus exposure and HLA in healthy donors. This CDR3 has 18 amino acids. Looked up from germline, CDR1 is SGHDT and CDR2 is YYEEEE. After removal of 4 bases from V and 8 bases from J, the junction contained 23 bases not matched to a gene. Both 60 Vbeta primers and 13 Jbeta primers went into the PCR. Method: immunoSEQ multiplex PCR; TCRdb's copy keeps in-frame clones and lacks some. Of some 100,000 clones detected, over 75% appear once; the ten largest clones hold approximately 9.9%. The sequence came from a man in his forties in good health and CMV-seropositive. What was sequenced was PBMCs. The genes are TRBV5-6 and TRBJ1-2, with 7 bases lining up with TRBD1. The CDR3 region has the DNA TGTGCCAGCAGCCCTCTTCCCGGGACAGTCGATGTTAGTGTCGGCTACACCTTC. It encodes CASSPLPGTVDVSVGYTF.